This T cell receptor (beta chain) originates from a study of early T cells in non-severe SARS-CoV-2 infection. Turning to the study itself: The study sequenced bulk RNA from unsorted whole blood, with chains unpaired.

At least ten counts were recorded for this clonotype. The antigen remains unidentified. Each cDNA molecule carried a unique molecular identifier. MiXCR, run by TCRdb on the 5' RACE reads, gives a single entry per CDR3 protein. Here the sample spans 30,000 to 35,000 distinct CDR3 sequences, more than 4.5% being singletons. The study, taken as a whole, reports: Comparison of clonotypes with VDJdb favored anti-spike CD8 responses while missing private and CD4 specificities.

This CDR3 comprises 14 residues. Germline V gene lookup returns CDR1 DFQATT and CDR2 SNEGSKA (reference sequence). The junction had 8 bases not matched to a gene; V was cut back by 3 bases and J by 7 bases. The specimen was whole blood. This TCR was sampled from an adult who was a healthcare worker with PCR-confirmed SARS-CoV-2 infection or an uninfected control (not recorded which). V usage is TRBV20-1 and J usage is TRBJ2-1; 8 bases map to TRBD2. The CDR3 is CSASGKGLGNEQFF. In DNA form, the CDR3 reads TGCAGTGCTAGCGGGAAGGGACTAGGGAATGAGCAGTTCTTC.